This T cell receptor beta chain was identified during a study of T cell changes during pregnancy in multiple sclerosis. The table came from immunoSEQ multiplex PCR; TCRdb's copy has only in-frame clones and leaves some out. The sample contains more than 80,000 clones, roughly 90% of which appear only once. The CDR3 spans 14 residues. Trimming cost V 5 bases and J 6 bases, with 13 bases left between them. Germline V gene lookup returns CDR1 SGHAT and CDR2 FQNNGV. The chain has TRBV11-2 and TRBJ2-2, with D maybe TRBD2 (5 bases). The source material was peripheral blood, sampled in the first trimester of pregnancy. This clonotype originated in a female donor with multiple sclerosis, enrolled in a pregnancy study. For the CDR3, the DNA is TGTGCCAGCAGCCCGACACTAGTGCCCGGGGAGCTGTTTTTT. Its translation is CASSPTLVPGELFF.